This T cell receptor (beta chain) derives from a study of shared clonotypes between healthy human individuals. Measured with immunoSEQ multiplex PCR; TCRdb has only the in-frame clones, and not every one. The table has hundreds of thousands of clones, roughly 92% seen once. Naive CD8 cells lacked CD45RO, underwent positive selection for CCR7 and left out terminally differentiated effector memory CD45RA+ cells. The V end lost 4 bases, the J end lost 2 bases, and 7 bases lay between the germline ends. The CDR3 length is 13 residues. Germline loops: CDR1 ENHRY, CDR2 SYGVKD. Sequenced material: naive CD8+ T cells sorted from blood. The TCR comes from a man aged 30 to 39 in good health. J is TRBJ2-3 and V is TRBV10-3; the D is unclear. CDR3 coding DNA: TGTGCCATCAGTGGTTCCATCACAGATACGCAGTATTTT. Residues: CAISGSITDTQYF.